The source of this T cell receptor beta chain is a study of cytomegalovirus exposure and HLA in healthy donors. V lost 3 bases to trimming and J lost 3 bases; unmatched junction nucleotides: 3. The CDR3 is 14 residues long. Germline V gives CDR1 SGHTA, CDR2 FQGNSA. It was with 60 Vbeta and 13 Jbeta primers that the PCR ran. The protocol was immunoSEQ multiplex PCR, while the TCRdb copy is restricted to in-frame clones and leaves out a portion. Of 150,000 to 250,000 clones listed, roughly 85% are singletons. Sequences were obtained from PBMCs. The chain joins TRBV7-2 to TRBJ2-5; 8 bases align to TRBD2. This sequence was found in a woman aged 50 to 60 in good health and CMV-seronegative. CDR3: CASSFGGRKETQYF. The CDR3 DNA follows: TGTGCCAGCAGCTTTGGCGGGAGGAAAGAGACCCAGTACTTC.